These 7 T cell receptor beta chains were all obtained from the same sample, sequenced in a study of vaccination effects on CD4 cells after COVID-19. Viral peptide pools were used in the ViraFEST assay to expand antigen-specific CD4+ T cells, and sequencing came afterward. Culture proceeded for approximately 10 days, and CD4+ T cells were then isolated. All vaccine recipients tested negative for nucleocapsid antibodies and had never contracted SARS-CoV-2 infection. Produced via immunoSEQ multiplex PCR; TCRdb's table is partial and in-frame only. This repertoire shows about 28,000 clones, around 72% found once; its top ten account for around 32%. Their antigens remain unidentified. Sample: CD4+ T cells from PBMCs cultured with SARS-CoV-2 spike peptides, taken before COVID-19 vaccination. The origin of the receptors is a human donor who received a COVID-19 vaccine.

The rearrangement uses TRBV10-3 and TRBJ1-3; D unclear. This CDR3 is 14 amino acids long. V was shortened by 5 bases and J by 2 bases, with 10 bases between the two germline ends. Per the germline V gene, CDR1 is ENHRY and CDR2 is SYGVKD. The DNA of the CDR3 is TGTGCCATCAGTTCACAAGCGACTGGAAACACCATATATTTT. It specifies CAISSQATGNTIYF.

This clone occurred a few times. V gene TRBV6-6 combines with J gene TRBJ1-1, with D perhaps matching TRBD1 (6 bases). V gave up 5 bases and J gave up 1 base, with 8 bases separating them. The CDR3 runs 13 residues. Germline-derived CDR1 and CDR2 are MNHNY and SVGAGI (reference sequence). Here the CDR3 DNA reads TGTGCCAGCAGTAAACAGGGGAACACTGAAGCTTTCTTT. Residues: CASSKQGNTEAFF.

The J gene is TRBJ2-5, the V gene TRBV2; D is undetermined. V was clipped by 2 bases and J by 5 bases, with 15 bases between them. Germline V lookup: CDR1 SNHLY, CDR2 FYNNEI. This CDR3 is built from 15 residues. The CDR3 protein is CASSEPNGLRETQYF. The CDR3 bases are TGTGCCAGCAGTGAACCTAATGGGCTTCGGGAGACCCAGTACTTC.

The rearrangement uses TRBV4-3 and TRBJ1-1, with D unclear. In germline, CDR1 is LGHNA, CDR2 YSLEER. The ends were cut back, 2 bases at V and 6 bases at J, with 10 bases in the middle. CDR3 size: 13 residues. Here the CDR3 DNA reads TGCGCCAGCAGCCAACGGGGTGGAGCTGAAGCTTTCTTT. Protein product: CASSQRGGAEAFF.

The chain is built from TRBV12-3 or TRBV12-4 and TRBJ1-1; 7 bases agree with TRBD1. J gave up 7 bases and V 3 bases, and 2 bases lay outside the gene matches. The CDR3 spans 12 residues. The CDR3 sequence: CASSLPGGEAFF. As DNA, the CDR3 is TGTGCCAGCAGTTTGCCAGGGGGTGAAGCTTTCTTT.

This chain connects TRBV9 to TRBJ2-1; D tentatively reads TRBD1 or TRBD2 (5 bases each). CDR3 length: 18 amino acids. Trimming took off 4 bases at V and 4 bases at J, with 24 bases between the two ends. CDR1 and CDR2 (germline): SGDLS, YYNGEE. The CDR3 coding sequence is TGTGCCAGCAGCCGGAGGCCCTCGGGACCGCCGGCATACAATGAGCAGTTCTTC. Translating gives CASSRRPSGPPAYNEQFF.

The chain is built from TRBV19 and TRBJ2-5; perhaps TRBD2 as D (7 bases). Germline CDR1 is LNHDA and CDR2 is SQIVND (reference sequence). Trimming removed 7 bases at V and 3 bases at J, with 12 bases between. The CDR3 runs to 13 residues. CDR3 nucleotide sequence: TGTGCCAGTAATCAGGGGAGGGAAGAGACCCAGTACTTC. It is translated as CASNQGREETQYF.